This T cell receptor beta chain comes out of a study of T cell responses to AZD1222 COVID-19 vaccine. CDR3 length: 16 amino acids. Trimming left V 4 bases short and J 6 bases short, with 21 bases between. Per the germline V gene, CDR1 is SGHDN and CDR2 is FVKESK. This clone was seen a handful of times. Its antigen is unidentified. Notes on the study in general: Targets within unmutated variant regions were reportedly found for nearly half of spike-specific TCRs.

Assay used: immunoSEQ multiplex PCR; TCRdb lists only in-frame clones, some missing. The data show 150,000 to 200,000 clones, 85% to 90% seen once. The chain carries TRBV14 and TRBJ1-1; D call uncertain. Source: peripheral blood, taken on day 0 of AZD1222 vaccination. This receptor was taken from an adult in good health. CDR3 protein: CASSPPGTLLTSEAFF. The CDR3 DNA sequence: TGTGCCAGCAGCCCCCCGGGAACTCTTCTAACTTCTGAAGCTTTCTTT. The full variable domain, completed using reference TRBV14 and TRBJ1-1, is EAGVTQFPSHSVIEKGQTVTLRCDPISGHDNLYWYRRVMGKEIKFLLHFVKESKQDESGMPNNRFLAERTGGTYSTLKVQPAELEDSGVYFCASSPPGTLLTSEAFFGQGTRLTVV.